This T cell receptor beta chain was sequenced during a study of neurological immune-mediated disorders. Notes on the study in general: The greatest degree of TCR clonal expansion was observed in HTLV-1-associated myelopathy, with the lowest in multiple sclerosis, below that of healthy controls.

The CDR3 runs 15 residues. The V end lost 2 bases, the J end lost 1 base, and 12 bases lay between the germline ends. From germline, CDR1 is MNHEY and CDR2 SMNVEV (reference sequence). The unsorted libraries were produced from 2 million PBMCs held at -80 C. TCRdb re-called the 5' RACE reads through MiXCR, storing one row per CDR3 protein. The data contain about 66,000 distinct CDR3 sequences, about 4.2% of them seen just once; the ten biggest clones take up around 1.3%. This clonotype showed up many times. Its antigen is undetermined. The chain carries TRBV27 and TRBJ2-7, with D maybe TRBD2 (5 bases). Material for sequencing was PBMCs. The receptor was isolated from a man aged 30 to 45 with multiple sclerosis. The CDR3 reads CASSLRGNPSYEQYF. For the CDR3, the DNA is TGTGCCAGCAGTTTAAGAGGGAACCCGTCCTACGAGCAGTACTTC.